This record concerns one T cell receptor (beta chain) sequence. This specimen comes from a study of blood T cell repertoires in COVID-19. The wider study: Material from acute and convalescent COVID-19 was sourced from the United States, Italy and Spain. PBMCs, B-cell-depleted T cells, or T cells were the source of the cDNA or gDNA that made up the material.

V gave up 8 bases and J gave up 3 bases, with 7 bases separating them. The CDR3 contains 12 residues. The germline CDR1 and CDR2 sequences are MNHEY and SVGAGI. Per the authors' pipeline: Nucleated cell number was recorded as an estimate derived from reference gene primer amplification. The table came from immunoSEQ multiplex PCR; TCRdb's copy has only in-frame clones and leaves some out. That table supplies the V and J calls and clone size; D and trimming were determined from the DNA. The data contain about 160,000 clones, under 90% of them singletons. The sequenced sample consisted of peripheral blood. J is TRBJ2-2 and V is TRBV6-5; D not resolved. This sequence originates from a woman of 80 years or more with active or convalescent COVID-19. The CDR3 sequence is CASHKDTGELFF. CDR3 sequence (DNA): TGTGCCAGCCACAAAGACACCGGGGAGCTGTTTTTT.